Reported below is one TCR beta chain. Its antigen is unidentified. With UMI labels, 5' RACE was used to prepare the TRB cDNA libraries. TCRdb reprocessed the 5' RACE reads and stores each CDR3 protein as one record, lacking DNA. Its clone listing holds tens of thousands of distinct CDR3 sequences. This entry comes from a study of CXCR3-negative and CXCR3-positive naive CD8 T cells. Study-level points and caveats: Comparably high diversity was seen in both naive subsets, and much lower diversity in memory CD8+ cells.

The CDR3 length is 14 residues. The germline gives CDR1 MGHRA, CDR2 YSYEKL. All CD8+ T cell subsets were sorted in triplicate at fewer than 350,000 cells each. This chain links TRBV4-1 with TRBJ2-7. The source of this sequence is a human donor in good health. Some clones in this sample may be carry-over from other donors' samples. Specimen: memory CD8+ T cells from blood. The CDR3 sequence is CASSQGSYSYEQYF.